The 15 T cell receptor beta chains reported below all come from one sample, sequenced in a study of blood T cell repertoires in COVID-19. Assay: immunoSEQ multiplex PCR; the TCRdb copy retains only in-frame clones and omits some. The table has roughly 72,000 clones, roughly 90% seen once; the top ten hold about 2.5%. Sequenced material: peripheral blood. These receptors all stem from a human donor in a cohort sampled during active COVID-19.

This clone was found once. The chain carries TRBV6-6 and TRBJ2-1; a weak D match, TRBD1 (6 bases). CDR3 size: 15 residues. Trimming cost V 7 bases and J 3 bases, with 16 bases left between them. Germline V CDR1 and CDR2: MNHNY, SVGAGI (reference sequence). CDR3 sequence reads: CASTLPGHSYNEQFF. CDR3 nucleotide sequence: TGTGCCAGCACCTTACCGGGACATAGCTACAATGAGCAGTTCTTC.

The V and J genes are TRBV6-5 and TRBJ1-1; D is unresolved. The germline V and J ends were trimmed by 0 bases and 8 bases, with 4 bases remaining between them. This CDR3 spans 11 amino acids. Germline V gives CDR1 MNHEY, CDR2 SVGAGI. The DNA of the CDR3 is TGTGCCAGCAGTTACTCGTCAGAAGCTTTCTTT. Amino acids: CASSYSSEAFF.

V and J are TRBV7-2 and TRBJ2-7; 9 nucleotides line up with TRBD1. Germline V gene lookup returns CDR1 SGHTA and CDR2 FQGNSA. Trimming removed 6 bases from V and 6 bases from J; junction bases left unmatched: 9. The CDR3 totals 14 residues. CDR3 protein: CASSFGTGMTEQYF. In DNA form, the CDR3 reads TGTGCCAGCAGTTTCGGGACAGGGATGACCGAGCAGTACTTC.

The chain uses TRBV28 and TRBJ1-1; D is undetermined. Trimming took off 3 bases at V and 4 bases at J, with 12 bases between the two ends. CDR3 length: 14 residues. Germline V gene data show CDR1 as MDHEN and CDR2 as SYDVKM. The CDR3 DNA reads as TGTGCCAGCAGTTTCGCGGGGTTGGGCACTGAAGCTTTCTTT. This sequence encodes CASSFAGLGTEAFF.

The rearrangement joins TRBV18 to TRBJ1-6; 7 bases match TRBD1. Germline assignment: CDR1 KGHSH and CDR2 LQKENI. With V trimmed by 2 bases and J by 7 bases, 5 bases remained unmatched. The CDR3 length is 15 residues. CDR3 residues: CASSPKGARNSPLHF. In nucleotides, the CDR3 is TGTGCCAGCTCACCAAAGGGGGCTCGGAATTCACCCCTCCACTTT.

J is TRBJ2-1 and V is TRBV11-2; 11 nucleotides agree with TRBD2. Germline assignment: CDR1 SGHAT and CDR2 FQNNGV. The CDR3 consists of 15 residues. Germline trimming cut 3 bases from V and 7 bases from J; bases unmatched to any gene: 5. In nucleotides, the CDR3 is TGTGCCAGCAGCTTTACTAGCGGGGGTGGGAATGAGCAGTTCTTC. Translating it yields CASSFTSGGGNEQFF.

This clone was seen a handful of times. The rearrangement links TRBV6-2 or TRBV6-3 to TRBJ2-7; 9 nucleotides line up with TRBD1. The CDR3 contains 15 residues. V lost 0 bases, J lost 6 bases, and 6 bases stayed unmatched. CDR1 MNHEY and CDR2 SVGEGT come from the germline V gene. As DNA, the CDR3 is TGTGCCAGCAGTTACTCGGGGACAGGGAGGCCCGAGCAGTACTTC. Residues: CASSYSGTGRPEQYF.

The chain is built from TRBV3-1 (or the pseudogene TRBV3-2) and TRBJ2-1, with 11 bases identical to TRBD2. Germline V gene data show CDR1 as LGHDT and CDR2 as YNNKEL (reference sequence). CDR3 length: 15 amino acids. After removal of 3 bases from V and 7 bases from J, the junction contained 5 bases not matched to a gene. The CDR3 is CASSHTSGGRNEQFF. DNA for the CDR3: TGTGCCAGCAGCCATACTAGCGGGGGCCGGAATGAGCAGTTCTTC.

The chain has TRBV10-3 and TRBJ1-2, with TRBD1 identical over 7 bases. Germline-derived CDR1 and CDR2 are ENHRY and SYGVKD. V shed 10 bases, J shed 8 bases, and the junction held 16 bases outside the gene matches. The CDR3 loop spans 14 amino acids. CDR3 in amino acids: CATRTGADSWGYTF. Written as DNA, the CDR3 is TGTGCCACCCGGACAGGCGCTGACTCTTGGGGCTACACCTTC.

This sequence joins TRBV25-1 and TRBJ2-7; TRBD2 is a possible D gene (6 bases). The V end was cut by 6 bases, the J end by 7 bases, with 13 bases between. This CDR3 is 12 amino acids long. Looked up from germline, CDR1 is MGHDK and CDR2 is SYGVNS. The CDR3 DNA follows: TGTGCCAGCAGGGGCTTCGCGGGGGAGCAGTACTTC. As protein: CASRGFAGEQYF.

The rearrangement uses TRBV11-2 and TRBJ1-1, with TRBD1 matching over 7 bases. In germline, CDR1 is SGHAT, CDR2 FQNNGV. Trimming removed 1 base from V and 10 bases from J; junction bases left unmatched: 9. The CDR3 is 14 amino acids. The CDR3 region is CASSLAGTGAGAFF. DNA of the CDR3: TGTGCCAGCAGCTTAGCCGGAACAGGGGCGGGAGCTTTCTTT. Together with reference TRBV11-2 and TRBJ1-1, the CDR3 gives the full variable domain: EAGVAQSPRYKIIEKRQSVAFWCNPISGHATLYWYQQILGQGPKLLIQFQNNGVVDDSQLPKDRFSAERLKGVDSTLKIQPAKLEDSAVYLCASSLAGTGAGAFFGQGTRLTVV.

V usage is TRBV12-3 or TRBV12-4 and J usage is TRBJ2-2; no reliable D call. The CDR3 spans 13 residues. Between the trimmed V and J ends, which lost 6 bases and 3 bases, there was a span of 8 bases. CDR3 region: CASSSHYTGELFF. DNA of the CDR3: TGTGCCAGCAGCTCCCACTACACCGGGGAGCTGTTTTTT.

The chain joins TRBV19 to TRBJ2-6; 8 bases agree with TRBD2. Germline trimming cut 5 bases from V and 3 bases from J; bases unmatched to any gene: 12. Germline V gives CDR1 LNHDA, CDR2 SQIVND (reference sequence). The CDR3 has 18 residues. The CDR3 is CASSYKREWAYGANVLTF. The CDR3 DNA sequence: TGTGCCAGTAGTTATAAGCGGGAGTGGGCTTATGGGGCCAACGTCCTGACTTTC.

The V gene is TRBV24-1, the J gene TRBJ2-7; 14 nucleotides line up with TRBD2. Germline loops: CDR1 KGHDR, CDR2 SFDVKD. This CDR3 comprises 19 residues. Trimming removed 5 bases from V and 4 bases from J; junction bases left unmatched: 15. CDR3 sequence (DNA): TGTGCCACCAGTGGCCCAAACGGGACTAGCGGGAGTGAGGCTTACGAGCAGTACTTC. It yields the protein CATSGPNGTSGSEAYEQYF.

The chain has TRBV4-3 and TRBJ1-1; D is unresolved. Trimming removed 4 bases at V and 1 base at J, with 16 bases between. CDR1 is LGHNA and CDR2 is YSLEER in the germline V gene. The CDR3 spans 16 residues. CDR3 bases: TGCGCCAGCAGCCCAAGAGGCGAGGGAAAGAACACTGAAGCTTTCTTT. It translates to CASSPRGEGKNTEAFF.